Listed below are T cell receptor beta chains from one sample, sequenced in a study of blood T cell repertoires in COVID-19. TCRdb's copy holds only in-frame clones and misses some; the assay was immunoSEQ multiplex PCR. The sample has approximately 410,000 clones, 86% seen once; the top ten hold approximately 1.4%. The sequencing input was peripheral blood. The origin of the receptors is a woman in her twenties or thirties with active or convalescent COVID-19. Both conserved end residues are part of each CDR3. The D gene is left open where the match is weak. Only part of the rows carry a size: once, few, many, or a class if the clone is expanded.

v_call	clone_size	j_call	d_call	cdr3_length	cdr3_nt	cdr3_aa
TRBV28	.	TRBJ1-1	TRBD1	16	TGTGCCAGCAGTTTCCTAGGGACAGCCATGAACACTGAAGCTTTCTTT	CASSFLGTAMNTEAFF
TRBV5-1	.	TRBJ1-4	TRBD1	15	TGCGCCAGCAGCTGGGACAGGGGCGCGGACGAAAAACTGTTTTTT	CASSWDRGADEKLFF
TRBV5-1	.	TRBJ2-7	TRBD1	14	TGCGCCAGCAGCTTGGGGACAGGCCACTACGAGCAGTACTTC	CASSLGTGHYEQYF
TRBV4-2	once	TRBJ2-3	.	15	TGTGCCAGCAGCCAAGATGACTCTAGCACAGATACGCAGTATTTT	CASSQDDSSTDTQYF
TRBV4-1	.	TRBJ1-6	.	13	TGCGCCAGCAGCCAAGATTCAGGGACACCCCTCCACTTT	CASSQDSGTPLHF
TRBV7-6	once	TRBJ1-1	.	15	TGTGCCAGCAGCTCCGCGGGGTCGGGGAACACTGAAGCTTTCTTT	CASSSAGSGNTEAFF
TRBV4-1	.	TRBJ1-1	.	14	TGCGCCAGCAGCCAAGCAACAGCGAACACTGAAGCTTTCTTT	CASSQATANTEAFF
TRBV19	.	TRBJ1-1	.	13	TGTGCCAGTAAATGGACAGAATCTCTTGAAGCTTTCTTT	CASKWTESLEAFF
TRBV6-5	.	TRBJ1-1	TRBD1	14	TGTGCCAGCAGAGGGAGACAGGGGCATACTGAAGCTTTCTTT	CASRGRQGHTEAFF
TRBV6-6	.	TRBJ1-2	TRBD1	13	TGTGCCAGCACCGGACAGGATAACTATGGCTACACCTTC	CASTGQDNYGYTF
TRBV5-5	few	TRBJ1-3	TRBD1	16	TGTGCCAGCAGCGGCGGGACAGGGGCCCACGGAAACACCATATATTTT	CASSGGTGAHGNTIYF
TRBV5-8	.	TRBJ2-6	.	20	TGTGCCAGCAGCTTGGCCGAAGGGGGACCATTACCCTCTGGGGCCAACGTCCTGACTTTC	CASSLAEGGPLPSGANVLTF
TRBV6-6	.	TRBJ2-6	.	15	TGTGCCACCACGGAGCGGGCCTCTGGGGCCAACGTCCTGACTTTC	CATTERASGANVLTF
TRBV29-1	once	TRBJ2-1	TRBD2	14	TGCAGCGTGAAGGTCCTAGCGGGAGGGCCAGAGCAGTTCTTC	CSVKVLAGGPEQFF
TRBV7-9	.	TRBJ1-3	.	12	TGTGCCAGCAGCCTGGGACTCAACACCATATATTTT	CASSLGLNTIYF
TRBV30	.	TRBJ1-1	.	13	TGTGCCTGGACCTCCGTACAACACACTGAAGCTTTCTTT	CAWTSVQHTEAFF
TRBV7-8	.	TRBJ1-1	TRBD1	14	TGTGCCAGCAGCTTACAGGGGGGTGGAACTGAAGCTTTCTTT	CASSLQGGGTEAFF
TRBV30	.	TRBJ1-1	.	15	TGTGCCTCCCTCCCCCGGGGAATAATGAACACTGAAGCTTTCTTT	CASLPRGIMNTEAFF
TRBV2	once	TRBJ1-1	.	14	TGTGCCAGCAGAAAAGGACAGATGAACACTGAAGCTTTCTTT	CASRKGQMNTEAFF
TRBV5-1	.	TRBJ1-2	.	14	TGCGCCAGCGGGGAAGACAGTACCTCTATGCGCTACACCTTC	CASGEDSTSMRYTF
TRBV10-3	.	TRBJ2-6	.	20	TGTGCCATCAGTGAGTCGGGGCAACGGGCCCCCTTATCTGGGGCCAACGTCCTGACTTTC	CAISESGQRAPLSGANVLTF
TRBV27	.	TRBJ1-2	.	15	TGTGCCGTCTCCCGCGGGGCAGGGATTAACTATGGCTACACCTTC	CAVSRGAGINYGYTF
TRBV6-6	once	TRBJ1-5	TRBD1	15	TGTGCCAGCAGTAGGAAGGGACAGAGCAATCAGCCCCAGCATTTT	CASSRKGQSNQPQHF
TRBV11-2	.	TRBJ2-7	TRBD1	15	TGTGCCAGCAGCACCCCACAGGGGGTGATCTACGAGCAGTACTTC	CASSTPQGVIYEQYF
TRBV11-2	.	TRBJ1-2	TRBD1	16	TGTGCCAGCAGCCCCCTTGTTTTGGACAGGGTGCCTGGCTACACCTTC	CASSPLVLDRVPGYTF
TRBV11-2	.	TRBJ1-1	.	15	TGTGCCAGCAGCCTCCCTTCCGCAGGGAACACTGAAGCTTTCTTT	CASSLPSAGNTEAFF
TRBV5-1	.	TRBJ2-2	.	16	TGCGCCAGCAGCTTGGGTGGGACTGATAACACCGGGGAGCTGTTTTTT	CASSLGGTDNTGELFF
TRBV6-5	.	TRBJ2-1	TRBD2	15	TGTGCCAGCAGGGCTAGCGGGGGGGACTACAATGAGCAGTTCTTC	CASRASGGDYNEQFF
TRBV20-1	.	TRBJ2-5	TRBD2	14	TGCAGTGCTAGTCTAGCGGGGGGTCGGGAGACCCAGTACTTC	CSASLAGGRETQYF
TRBV5-1	.	TRBJ2-3	TRBD2	16	TGCGCCAGCAGCACTCGGACTAGCGGTTCCACAGATACGCAGTATTTT	CASSTRTSGSTDTQYF
TRBV28	.	TRBJ1-4	TRBD1	14	TGTGCCAGCAGTTTTTCACAGGGGGGGGAAAAACTGTTTTTT	CASSFSQGGEKLFF
TRBV5-1	.	TRBJ2-3	TRBD2	15	TGCGCCAGCAGCTTTGGTAGCGGGAGCTTGGATACGCAGTATTTT	CASSFGSGSLDTQYF
TRBV6-5	.	TRBJ2-1	TRBD1	13	TGTGCCAGCAGAGGACAGGTATACAATGAGCAGTTCTTC	CASRGQVYNEQFF
TRBV7-2	few	TRBJ2-7	TRBD1	14	TGTGCCAGCAGCCCGGGGGACAGGGTGCGGGAGCAGTACTTC	CASSPGDRVREQYF
TRBV7-8	.	TRBJ1-5	.	16	TGTGCCAGCAGCTTAGACGCAGAGGGTTACAATCAGCCCCAGCATTTT	CASSLDAEGYNQPQHF
TRBV19	.	TRBJ1-2	TRBD1	17	TGTGCCAGTAGTTCCCGACCCGGGACAGGGTTTATCTATGGCTACACCTTC	CASSSRPGTGFIYGYTF
TRBV30	.	TRBJ1-2	.	12	TGTGCCTGGAGTGGTGGAGGGAACGGCTACACCTTC	CAWSGGGNGYTF
TRBV12-5	.	TRBJ2-5	.	12	TGTGCTAGTGGTCCCCAGGGGGGGACCCAGTACTTC	CASGPQGGTQYF